This TCR beta chain was identified in a study of blood T cell repertoires in COVID-19. Across the study: Acute and convalescent COVID-19 samples came from the United States, Italy and Spain. PBMCs, B-cell-depleted T cells, or T cells provided the cDNA or gDNA that made up the material.

This clone has just a few counts. As originally analysed: By means of reference gene primer amplification, nucleated cell counts were estimated. The protocol was immunoSEQ multiplex PCR, while the TCRdb copy is restricted to in-frame clones and leaves out a portion. V and J calls and clone size are given by that table; D and trimming were obtained from the DNA. The sample includes under 150,000 clones, about nine tenths of them seen just once. Trimming at V came to 5 bases and at J to 13 bases, leaving 13 bases not matched to a gene. The CDR3 is 13 amino acids. Germline V lookup: CDR1 SEHNR, CDR2 FQNEAQ (reference sequence).

Input material: peripheral blood. This sequence joins TRBV7-9 and TRBJ2-7, with 8 bases identical to TRBD1. The TCR comes from a human donor in a cohort sampled during active COVID-19. CDR3 amino acids: CASSLRSGQGVYF. Written as DNA, the CDR3 is TGTGCCAGCAGCCTTAGGTCCGGACAGGGCGTTTACTTC.